The source of this TCR beta chain is a study of cytomegalovirus exposure and HLA in healthy donors. The CDR3 loop spans 13 amino acids. From germline, CDR1 is SEHNR and CDR2 FQNEAQ (reference sequence). In the PCR, 60 Vbeta and 13 Jbeta primers were used. Sequenced by immunoSEQ multiplex PCR; TCRdb stores in-frame clones only, minus some. The sample includes approximately 130,000 clones, 77% of them seen just once. Comments on this clone: The junction and the germline gene differ at one end; a read error may be behind it.

The sequence derives from a man between 18 and 29 years old in good health and CMV-seropositive. Sequencing was carried out using PBMCs. The chain carries TRBV7-9 and TRBJ1-1; D is possibly TRBD1 (5 bases). For the CDR3, the DNA is TGTTCCAGCAGCTTAGGGGAGGGGAGGATGGGTTTCTTT. Amino acid sequence: CSSSLGEGRMGFF.